This TCR beta chain was obtained from a study of T-cell memory formation after mild COVID-19. Ten or more counts support this clonotype. Its antigen is not identified. Whole-study findings and limits: Prior to infection, memory already included some responding clones, suggesting cross-reactive memory joined. A balance of CD4 and CD8 characterized clones contracting day 15 to 85, whereas later expanders leaned CD4+.

Looked up from germline, CDR1 is KGHDR and CDR2 is SFDVKD. The V segment lost 4 bases and the J segment 4 bases; nucleotides outside the gene matches: 12. CDR3 length: 18 residues. TCRdb recomputed calls from the 5' RACE reads with MiXCR, one row per CDR3 protein. The sample lists around 500,000 distinct CDR3 sequences, about 20% occurring once. The chain employs TRBV24-1 and TRBJ2-2; the match to TRBD1 covers 9 bases. The sequencing input was PBMCs or a T cell subset sorted from them (not recorded which). This receptor was identified in an adult woman who had mild COVID-19 (a few samples of this study predate the infection). Cell type and time point are not known. CDR3 sequence reads: CATSDVHPTGGSTGELFF. In DNA form, the CDR3 reads TGTGCCACCAGTGACGTACACCCGACAGGGGGAAGCACCGGGGAGCTGTTTTTT.